These T cell receptor beta chains were read from a single sample in a study of siplizumab effects on memory and regulatory T cells. The protocol was immunoSEQ multiplex PCR, while the TCRdb copy is restricted to in-frame clones and leaves out a portion. This table has tens of thousands of clones, about 90% appearing once. Sequenced material: CD8+ T cells sorted from blood. These receptors were obtained from a human donor in good health. The CDR3 runs from the conserved cysteine through the conserved F or W. D genes are given only for firm matches. Clone size, where shown, is once, few, many, or a class for clones that have expanded.

clone_size	v_call	j_call	d_call	cdr3_aa	cdr3_nt
NA	TRBV19	TRBJ2-7	TRBD1	CASSIGQGASYEQYF	TGTGCCAGTAGTATCGGACAGGGGGCTTCCTACGAGCAGTACTTC
NA	TRBV6-5	TRBJ2-7	NA	CASSYSSYEQYF	TGTGCCAGCAGTTACTCGAGCTACGAGCAGTACTTC
NA	TRBV12-5	TRBJ2-1	NA	CASGLGNEQFF	TGTGCTAGTGGTTTGGGGAATGAGCAGTTCTTC
NA	TRBV19	TRBJ2-1	TRBD2	CASSAGLGLINEQFF	TGTGCCAGTAGTGCCGGACTAGGGTTGATCAATGAGCAGTTCTTC
NA	TRBV2	TRBJ1-1	NA	CASSVSDRGTEAFF	TGTGCCAGCAGTGTGTCGGATAGGGGAACTGAAGCTTTCTTT
NA	TRBV9	TRBJ2-7	NA	CASSTGTGTGEQYF	TGTGCCAGCAGCACCGGGACGGGAACGGGTGAGCAGTACTTC
NA	TRBV7-2	TRBJ1-2	NA	CASSLVAHSNYGYTF	TGTGCCAGCAGCTTAGTTGCTCATTCTAACTATGGCTACACCTTC
few	TRBV9	TRBJ2-5	TRBD1	CASSVPGQGQETQYF	TGTGCCAGCAGCGTTCCGGGACAGGGACAAGAGACCCAGTACTTC
NA	TRBV27	TRBJ1-1	NA	CASSFQGITEAFF	TGTGCCAGCAGTTTTCAGGGTATCACTGAAGCTTTCTTT
NA	TRBV19	TRBJ2-7	TRBD2	CASSSPSERELSSLIYEQYF	TGTGCCAGTAGTAGCCCCTCAGAGCGGGAGCTATCGTCGTTAATCTACGAGCAGTACTTC